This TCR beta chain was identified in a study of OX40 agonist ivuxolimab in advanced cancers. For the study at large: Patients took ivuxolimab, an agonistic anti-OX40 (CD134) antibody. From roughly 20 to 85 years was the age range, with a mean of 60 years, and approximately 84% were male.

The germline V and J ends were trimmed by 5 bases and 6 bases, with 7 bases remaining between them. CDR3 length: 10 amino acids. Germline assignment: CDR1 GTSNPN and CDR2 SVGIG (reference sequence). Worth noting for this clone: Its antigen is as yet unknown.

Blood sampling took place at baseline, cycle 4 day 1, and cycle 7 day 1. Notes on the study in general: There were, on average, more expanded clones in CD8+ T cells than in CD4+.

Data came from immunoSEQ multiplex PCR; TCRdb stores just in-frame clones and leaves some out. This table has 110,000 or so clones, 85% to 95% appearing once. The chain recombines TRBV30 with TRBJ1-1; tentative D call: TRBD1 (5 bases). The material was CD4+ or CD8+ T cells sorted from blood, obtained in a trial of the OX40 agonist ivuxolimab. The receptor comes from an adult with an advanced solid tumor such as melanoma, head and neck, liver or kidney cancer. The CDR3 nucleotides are TGTGCCTGGGGGGGGGCTGAAGCTTTCTTT. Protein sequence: CAWGGAEAFF.